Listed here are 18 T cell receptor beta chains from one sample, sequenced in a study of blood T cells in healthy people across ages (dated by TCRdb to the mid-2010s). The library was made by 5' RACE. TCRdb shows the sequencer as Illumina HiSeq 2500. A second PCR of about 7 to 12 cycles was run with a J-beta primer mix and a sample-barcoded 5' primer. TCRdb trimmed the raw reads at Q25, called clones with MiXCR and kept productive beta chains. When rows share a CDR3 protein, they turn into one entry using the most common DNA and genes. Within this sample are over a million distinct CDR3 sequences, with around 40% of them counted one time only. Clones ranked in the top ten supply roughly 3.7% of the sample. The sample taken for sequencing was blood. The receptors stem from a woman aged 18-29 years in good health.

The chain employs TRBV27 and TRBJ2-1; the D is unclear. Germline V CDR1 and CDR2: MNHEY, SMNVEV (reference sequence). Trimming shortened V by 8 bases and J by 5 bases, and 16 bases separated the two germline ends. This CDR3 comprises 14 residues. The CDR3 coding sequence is TGTGCCAGCGCGCTGCTTGAGCCCAACAATGAGCAGTTCTTC. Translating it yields CASALLEPNNEQFF.

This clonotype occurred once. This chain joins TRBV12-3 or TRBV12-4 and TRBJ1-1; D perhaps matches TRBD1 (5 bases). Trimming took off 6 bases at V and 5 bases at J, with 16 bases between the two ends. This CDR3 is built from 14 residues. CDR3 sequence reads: CASSKDTYTTEAFF. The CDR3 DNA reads TGTGCCAGCAGCAAGGACACTTACACGACTGAAGCTTTCTTT.

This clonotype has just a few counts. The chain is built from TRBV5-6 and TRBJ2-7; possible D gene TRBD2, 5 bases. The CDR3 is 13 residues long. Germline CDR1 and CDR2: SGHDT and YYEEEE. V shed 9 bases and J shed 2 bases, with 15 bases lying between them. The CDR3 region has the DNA TGTGCCACAGCTGAGCACGGGGCCTACGAGCAGTACTTC. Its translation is CATAEHGAYEQYF.

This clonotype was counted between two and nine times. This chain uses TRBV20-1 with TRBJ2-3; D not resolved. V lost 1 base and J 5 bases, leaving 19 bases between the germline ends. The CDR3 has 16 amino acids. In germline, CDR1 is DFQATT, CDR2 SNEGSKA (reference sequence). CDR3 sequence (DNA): TGCAGTGCTAGAGCCGCACCACCGGGCCCTCGAGATACGCAGTATTTT. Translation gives CSARAAPPGPRDTQYF.

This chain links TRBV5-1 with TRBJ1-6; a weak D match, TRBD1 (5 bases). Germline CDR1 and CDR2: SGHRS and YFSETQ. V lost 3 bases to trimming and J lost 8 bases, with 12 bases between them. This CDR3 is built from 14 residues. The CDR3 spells CASSSGTLYSPLHF. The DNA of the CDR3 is TGCGCCAGCAGCTCCGGGACGTTGTATTCACCCCTCCACTTT.

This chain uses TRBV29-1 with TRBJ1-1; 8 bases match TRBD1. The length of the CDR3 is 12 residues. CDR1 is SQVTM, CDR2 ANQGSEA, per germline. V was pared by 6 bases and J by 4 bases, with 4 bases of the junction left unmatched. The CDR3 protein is CSVRTGPTEAFF. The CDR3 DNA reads TGCAGCGTCCGGACAGGGCCCACTGAAGCTTTCTTT.

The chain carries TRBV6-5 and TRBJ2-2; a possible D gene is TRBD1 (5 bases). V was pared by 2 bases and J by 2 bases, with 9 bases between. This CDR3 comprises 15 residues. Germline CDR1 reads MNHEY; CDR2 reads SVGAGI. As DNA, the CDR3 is TGTGCCAGCAGTTACGGCAGGGATAACACCGGGGAGCTGTTTTTT. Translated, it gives CASSYGRDNTGELFF.

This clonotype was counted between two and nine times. The CDR3 DNA is TGTGCCAGCAGTTACTCTGGTAGCGGTTCCTACAATGAGCAGTTCTTC. It is translated as CASSYSGSGSYNEQFF. The V and J genes are TRBV6-2 or TRBV6-3 and TRBJ2-1; weak D call: TRBD2 (6 bases). The germline V and J ends were trimmed by 0 bases and 1 base, with 10 bases remaining between them. The CDR3 loop spans 16 amino acids. Germline-derived CDR1 and CDR2 are MNHEY and SVGEGT.

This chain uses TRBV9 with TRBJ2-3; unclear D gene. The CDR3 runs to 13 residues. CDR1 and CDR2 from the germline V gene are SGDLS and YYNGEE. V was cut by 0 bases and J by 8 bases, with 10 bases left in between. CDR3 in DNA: TGTGCCAGCAGCGTAGGCCAAGCTGGTACGCAGTATTTT. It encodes CASSVGQAGTQYF.

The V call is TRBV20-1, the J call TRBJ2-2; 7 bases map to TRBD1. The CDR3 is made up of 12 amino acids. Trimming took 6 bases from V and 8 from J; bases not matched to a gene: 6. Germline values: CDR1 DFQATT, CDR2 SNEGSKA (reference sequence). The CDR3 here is CSAGQAVGELFF. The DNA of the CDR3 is TGCAGTGCAGGACAGGCGGTGGGGGAGCTGTTTTTT.

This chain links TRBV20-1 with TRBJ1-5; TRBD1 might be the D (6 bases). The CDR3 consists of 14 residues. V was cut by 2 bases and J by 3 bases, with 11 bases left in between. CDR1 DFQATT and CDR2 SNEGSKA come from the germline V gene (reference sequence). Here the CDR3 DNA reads TGCAGTGCTAGAAGACAGGCGTCCAATCAGCCCCAGCATTTT. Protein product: CSARRQASNQPQHF.

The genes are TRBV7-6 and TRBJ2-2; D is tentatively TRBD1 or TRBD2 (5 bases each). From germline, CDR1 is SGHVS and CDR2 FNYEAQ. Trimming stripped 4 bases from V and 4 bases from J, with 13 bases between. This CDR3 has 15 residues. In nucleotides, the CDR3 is TGTGCCAGCAGCTCCGGGACCCGGGTCACCGGGGAGCTGTTTTTT. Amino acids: CASSSGTRVTGELFF.

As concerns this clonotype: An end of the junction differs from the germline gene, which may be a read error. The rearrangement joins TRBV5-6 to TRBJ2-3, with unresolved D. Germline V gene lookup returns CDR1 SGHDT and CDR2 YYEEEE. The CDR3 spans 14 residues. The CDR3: CTSSLRLPTDTQYF. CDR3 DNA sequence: TGTACCAGCAGCTTGCGCCTACCCACAGATACGCAGTATTTT.

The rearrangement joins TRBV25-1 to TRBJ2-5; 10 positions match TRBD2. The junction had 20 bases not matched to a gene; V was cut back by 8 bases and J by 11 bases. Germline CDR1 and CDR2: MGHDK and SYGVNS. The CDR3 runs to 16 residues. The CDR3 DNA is TGTGCCAGCTCTAGTGCTAGCGGGGGACCCTACAATGAGCAGTACTTC. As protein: CASSSASGGPYNEQYF. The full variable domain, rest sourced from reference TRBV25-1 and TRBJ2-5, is EADIYQTPRYLVIGTGKKITLECSQTMGHDKMYWYQQDPGMELHLIHYSYGVNSTEKGDLSSESTVSRIRTEHFPLTLESARPSHTSQYLCASSSASGGPYNEQYFGPGTRLLVL.

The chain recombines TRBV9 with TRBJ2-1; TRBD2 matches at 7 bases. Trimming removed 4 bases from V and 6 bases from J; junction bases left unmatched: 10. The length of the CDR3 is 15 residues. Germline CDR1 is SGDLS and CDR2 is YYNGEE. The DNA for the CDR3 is TGTGCCAGCAGCTTTAGCGGGTCTATCTCCAATGAGCAGTTCTTC. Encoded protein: CASSFSGSISNEQFF.

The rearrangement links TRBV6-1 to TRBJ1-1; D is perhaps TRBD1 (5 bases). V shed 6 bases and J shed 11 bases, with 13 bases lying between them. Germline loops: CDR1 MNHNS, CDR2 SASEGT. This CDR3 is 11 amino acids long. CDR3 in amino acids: CASRIQEVAFF. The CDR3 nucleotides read TGTGCCAGCAGGATACAGGAGGTTGCTTTCTTT.

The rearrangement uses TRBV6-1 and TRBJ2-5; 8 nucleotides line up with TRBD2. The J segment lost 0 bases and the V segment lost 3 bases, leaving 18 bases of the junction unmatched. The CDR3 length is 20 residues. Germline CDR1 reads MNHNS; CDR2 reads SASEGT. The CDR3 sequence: CASSEASPRIAGLYQETQYF. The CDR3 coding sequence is TGTGCCAGCAGTGAGGCCTCTCCGCGGATAGCGGGACTATACCAAGAGACCCAGTACTTC.

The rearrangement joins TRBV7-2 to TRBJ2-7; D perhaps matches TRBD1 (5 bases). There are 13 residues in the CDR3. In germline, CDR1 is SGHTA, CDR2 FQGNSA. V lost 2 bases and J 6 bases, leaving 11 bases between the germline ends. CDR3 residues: CTSSLPSGSEQYF. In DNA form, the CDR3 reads TGTACCAGCAGCTTACCCTCAGGGTCCGAGCAGTACTTC.